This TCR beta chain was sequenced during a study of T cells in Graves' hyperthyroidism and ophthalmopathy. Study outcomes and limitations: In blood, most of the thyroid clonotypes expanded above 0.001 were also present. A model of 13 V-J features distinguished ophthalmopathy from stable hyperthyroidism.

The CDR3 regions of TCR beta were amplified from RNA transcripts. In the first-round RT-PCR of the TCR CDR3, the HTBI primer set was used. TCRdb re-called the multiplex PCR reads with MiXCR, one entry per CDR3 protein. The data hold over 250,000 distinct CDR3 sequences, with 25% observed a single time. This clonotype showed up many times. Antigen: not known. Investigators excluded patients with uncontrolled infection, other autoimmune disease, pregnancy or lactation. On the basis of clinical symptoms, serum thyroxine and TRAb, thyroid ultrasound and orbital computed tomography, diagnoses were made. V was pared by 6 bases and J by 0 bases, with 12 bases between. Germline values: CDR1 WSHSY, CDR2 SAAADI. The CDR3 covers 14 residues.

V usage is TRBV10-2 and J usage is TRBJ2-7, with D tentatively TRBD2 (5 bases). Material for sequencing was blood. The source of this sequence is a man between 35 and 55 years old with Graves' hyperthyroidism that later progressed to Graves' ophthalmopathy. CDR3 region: CASRAEESSYEQYF. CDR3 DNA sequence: TGCGCCAGCAGAGCGGAGGAGAGCTCCTACGAGCAGTACTTC.